This TCR beta chain was sequenced for a study of control samples from healthy donors and cancer patients. Using immunoSEQ multiplex PCR, the repertoire was profiled, and TCRdb retains in-frame clones only, with some absent. This table has about 120,000 clones, over 80% appearing once. The sequence came from an elderly man with head and neck cancer. The sequencing input was PBMCs.

The CDR3 spells CASSYSTPGGELFF. The DNA of the CDR3 is TGTGCCAGCAGTTACTCGACACCTGGGGGGGAGCTGTTTTTT. The rearrangement uses TRBV6-2 or TRBV6-3 and TRBJ2-2, with no clear D. Trimming took off 0 bases at V and 8 bases at J, with 10 bases between the two ends. Germline CDR1 and CDR2: MNHEY and SVGEGT. The CDR3 has 14 amino acids.